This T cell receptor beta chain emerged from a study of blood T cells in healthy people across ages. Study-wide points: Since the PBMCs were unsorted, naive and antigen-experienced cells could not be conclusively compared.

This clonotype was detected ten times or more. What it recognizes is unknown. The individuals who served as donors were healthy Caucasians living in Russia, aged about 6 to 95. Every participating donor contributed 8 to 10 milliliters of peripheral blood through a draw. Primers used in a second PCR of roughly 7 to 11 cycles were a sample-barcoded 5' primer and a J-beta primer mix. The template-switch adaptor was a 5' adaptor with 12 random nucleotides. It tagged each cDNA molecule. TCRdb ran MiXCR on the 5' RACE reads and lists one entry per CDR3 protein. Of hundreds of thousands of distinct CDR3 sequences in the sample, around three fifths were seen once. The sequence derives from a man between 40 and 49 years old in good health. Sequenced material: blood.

CDR3 coding DNA: TGTGCCAGCAGCCGCGGACAGGGGGGACAGCCCCAGCATTTT. As protein: CASSRGQGGQPQHF. The V gene is TRBV3-1, the J gene TRBJ1-5, with TRBD1 matching 10 bases. Trimming at V came to 4 bases and at J to 7 bases, leaving 4 bases not matched to a gene. This CDR3 is 14 amino acids long. In germline, CDR1 is LGHDT, CDR2 YNNKEL (reference sequence).